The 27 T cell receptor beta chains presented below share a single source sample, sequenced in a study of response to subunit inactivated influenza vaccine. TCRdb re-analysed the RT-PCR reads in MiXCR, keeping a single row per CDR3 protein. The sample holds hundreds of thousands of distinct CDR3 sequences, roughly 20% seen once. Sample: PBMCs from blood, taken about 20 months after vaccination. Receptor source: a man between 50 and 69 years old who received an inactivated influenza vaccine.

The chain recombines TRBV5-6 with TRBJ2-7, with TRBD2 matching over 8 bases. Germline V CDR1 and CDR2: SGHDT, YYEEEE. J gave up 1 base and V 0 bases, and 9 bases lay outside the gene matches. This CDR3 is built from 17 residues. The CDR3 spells CASSLGGALAGSYEQYF. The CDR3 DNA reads TGTGCCAGCAGCTTGGGGGGGGCCCTAGCGGGTTCCTACGAGCAGTACTTC.

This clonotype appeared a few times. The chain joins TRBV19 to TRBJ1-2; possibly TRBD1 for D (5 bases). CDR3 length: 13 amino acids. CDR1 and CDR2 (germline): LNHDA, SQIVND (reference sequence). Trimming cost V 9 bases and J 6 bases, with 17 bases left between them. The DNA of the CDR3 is TGTGCCAGCCGGGCGGGGCGTATGCATGGCTACACCTTC. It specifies CASRAGRMHGYTF.

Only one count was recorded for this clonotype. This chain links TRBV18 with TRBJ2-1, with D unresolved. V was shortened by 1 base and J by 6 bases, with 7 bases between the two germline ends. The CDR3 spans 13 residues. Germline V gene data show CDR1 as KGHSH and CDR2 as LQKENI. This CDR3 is CASSPLVSNEQFF. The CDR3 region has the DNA TGTGCCAGCTCACCACTAGTGAGCAATGAGCAGTTCTTC.

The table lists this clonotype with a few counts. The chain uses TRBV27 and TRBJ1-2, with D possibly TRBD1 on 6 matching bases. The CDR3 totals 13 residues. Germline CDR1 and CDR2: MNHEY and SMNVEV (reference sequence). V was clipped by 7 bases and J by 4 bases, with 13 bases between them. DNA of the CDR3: TGTGCCAGCACCCCGAGAGGGGGCTATGGCTACACCTTC. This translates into CASTPRGGYGYTF.

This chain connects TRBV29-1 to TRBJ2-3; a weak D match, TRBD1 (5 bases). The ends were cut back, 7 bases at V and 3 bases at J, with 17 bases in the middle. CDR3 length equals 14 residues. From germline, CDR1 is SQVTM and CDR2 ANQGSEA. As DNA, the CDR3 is TGCAGCGCTCGTATGTGGGGCCTAACAGATACGCAGTATTTT. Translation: CSARMWGLTDTQYF.

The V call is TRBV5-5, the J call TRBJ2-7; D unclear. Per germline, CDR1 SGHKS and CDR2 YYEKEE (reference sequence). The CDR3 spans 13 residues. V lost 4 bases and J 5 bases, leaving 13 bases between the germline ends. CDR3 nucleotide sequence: TGTGCCAGCAGCCCCGGGCCCCAGAACGAGCAGTACTTC. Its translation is CASSPGPQNEQYF.

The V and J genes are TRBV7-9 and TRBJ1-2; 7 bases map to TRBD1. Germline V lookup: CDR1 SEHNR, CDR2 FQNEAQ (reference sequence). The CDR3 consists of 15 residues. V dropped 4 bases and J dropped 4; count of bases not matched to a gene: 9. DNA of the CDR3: TGTGCCAGCAGCTCCCACGGGACAGTGATCTATGGCTACACCTTC. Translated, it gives CASSSHGTVIYGYTF.

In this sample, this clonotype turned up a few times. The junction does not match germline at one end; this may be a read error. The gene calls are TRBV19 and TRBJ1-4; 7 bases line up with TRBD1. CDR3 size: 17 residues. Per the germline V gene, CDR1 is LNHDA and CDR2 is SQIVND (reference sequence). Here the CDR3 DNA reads TGTGCCAGTAGTCTAGAACCGACCGGGACAGTCAATGAAAAACTGTTTTTT. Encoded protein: CASSLEPTGTVNEKLFF.

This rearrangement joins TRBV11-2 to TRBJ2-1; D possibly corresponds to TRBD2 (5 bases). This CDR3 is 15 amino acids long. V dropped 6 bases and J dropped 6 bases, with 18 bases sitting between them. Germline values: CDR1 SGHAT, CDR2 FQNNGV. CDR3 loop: CASRPSSWSSNEQFF. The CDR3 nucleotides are TGTGCCAGCAGGCCCTCTAGCTGGAGTTCCAATGAGCAGTTCTTC.

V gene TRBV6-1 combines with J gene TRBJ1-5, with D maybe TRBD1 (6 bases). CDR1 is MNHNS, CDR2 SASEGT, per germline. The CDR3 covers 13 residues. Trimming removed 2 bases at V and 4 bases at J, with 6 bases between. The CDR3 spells CASSEQGNQPQHF. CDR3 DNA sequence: TGTGCCAGCAGTGAACAGGGGAATCAGCCCCAGCATTTT.

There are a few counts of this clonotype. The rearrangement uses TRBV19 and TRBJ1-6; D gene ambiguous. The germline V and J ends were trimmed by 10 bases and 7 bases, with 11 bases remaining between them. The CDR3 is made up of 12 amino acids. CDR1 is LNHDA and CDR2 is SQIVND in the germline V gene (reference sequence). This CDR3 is CATGVSNSPLHF. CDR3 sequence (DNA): TGTGCCACCGGGGTCTCGAATTCACCCCTCCACTTT.

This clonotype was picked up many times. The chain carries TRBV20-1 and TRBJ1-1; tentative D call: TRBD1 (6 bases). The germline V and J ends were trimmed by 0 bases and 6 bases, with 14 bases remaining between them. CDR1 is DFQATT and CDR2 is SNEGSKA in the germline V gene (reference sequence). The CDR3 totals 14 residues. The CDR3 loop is CSARDGGAEAEAFF. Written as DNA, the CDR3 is TGCAGTGCTAGAGATGGGGGGGCTGAAGCTGAAGCTTTCTTT.

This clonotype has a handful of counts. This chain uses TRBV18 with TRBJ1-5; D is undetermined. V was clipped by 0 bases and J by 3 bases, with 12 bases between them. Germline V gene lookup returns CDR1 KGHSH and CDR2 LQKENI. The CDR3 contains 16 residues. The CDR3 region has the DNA TGTGCCAGCTCACCACCGGGAGCGGGGAACAATCAGCCCCAGCATTTT. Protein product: CASSPPGAGNNQPQHF.

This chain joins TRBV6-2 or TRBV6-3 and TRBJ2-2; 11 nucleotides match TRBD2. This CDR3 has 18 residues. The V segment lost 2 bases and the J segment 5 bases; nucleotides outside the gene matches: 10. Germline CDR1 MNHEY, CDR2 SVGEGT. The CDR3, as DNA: TGTGCCAGCAGTTACGGGCGTCTAGCGGGGGGACCGACCGGGGAGCTGTTTTTT. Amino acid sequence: CASSYGRLAGGPTGELFF.

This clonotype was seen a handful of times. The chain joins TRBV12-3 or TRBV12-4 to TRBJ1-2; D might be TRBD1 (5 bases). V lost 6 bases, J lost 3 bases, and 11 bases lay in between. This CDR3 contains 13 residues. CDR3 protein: CASSRDSYYGYTF. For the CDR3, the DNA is TGTGCCAGCAGCCGTGACAGCTACTATGGCTACACCTTC.

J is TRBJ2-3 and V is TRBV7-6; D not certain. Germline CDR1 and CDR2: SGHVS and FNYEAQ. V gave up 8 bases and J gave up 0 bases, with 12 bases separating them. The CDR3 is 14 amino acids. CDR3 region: CASGLGSSTDTQYF. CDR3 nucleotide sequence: TGTGCCAGCGGCCTAGGATCAAGCACAGATACGCAGTATTTT.

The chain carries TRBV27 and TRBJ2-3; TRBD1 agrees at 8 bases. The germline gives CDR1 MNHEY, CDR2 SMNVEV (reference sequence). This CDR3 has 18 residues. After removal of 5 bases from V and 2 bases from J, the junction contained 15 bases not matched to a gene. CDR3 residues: CASSPRPTQGAATDTQYF. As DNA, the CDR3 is TGTGCCAGCAGTCCCCGCCCCACTCAGGGGGCGGCCACAGATACGCAGTATTTT.

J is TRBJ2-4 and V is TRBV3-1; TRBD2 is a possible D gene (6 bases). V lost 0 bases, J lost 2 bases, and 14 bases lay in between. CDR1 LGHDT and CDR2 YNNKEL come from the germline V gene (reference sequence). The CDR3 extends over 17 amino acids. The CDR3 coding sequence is TGTGCCAGCAGCCAAGATAGGGACTCTATAACCAAAAACATTCAGTACTTC. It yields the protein CASSQDRDSITKNIQYF.

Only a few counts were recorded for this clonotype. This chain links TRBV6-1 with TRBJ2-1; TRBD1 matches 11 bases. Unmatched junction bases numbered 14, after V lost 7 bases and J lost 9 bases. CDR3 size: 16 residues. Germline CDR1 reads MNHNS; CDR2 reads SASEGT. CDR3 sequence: CASTYLGQGAFGEQFF. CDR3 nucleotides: TGTGCCAGCACCTATTTAGGACAGGGGGCGTTCGGTGAGCAGTTCTTC.

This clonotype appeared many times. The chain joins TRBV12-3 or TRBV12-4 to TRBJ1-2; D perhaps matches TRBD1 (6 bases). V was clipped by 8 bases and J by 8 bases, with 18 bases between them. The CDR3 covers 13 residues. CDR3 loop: CASGLGGSKGYTF. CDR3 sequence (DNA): TGTGCCAGCGGATTAGGGGGGTCTAAGGGCTACACCTTC.

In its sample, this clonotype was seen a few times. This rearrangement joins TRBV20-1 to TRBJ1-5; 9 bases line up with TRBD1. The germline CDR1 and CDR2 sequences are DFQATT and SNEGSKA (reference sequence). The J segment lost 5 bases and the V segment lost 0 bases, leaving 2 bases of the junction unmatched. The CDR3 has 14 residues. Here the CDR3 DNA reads TGCAGTGCTAGAGAGGGACAGGGCGATCAGCCCCAGCATTTT. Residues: CSAREGQGDQPQHF.

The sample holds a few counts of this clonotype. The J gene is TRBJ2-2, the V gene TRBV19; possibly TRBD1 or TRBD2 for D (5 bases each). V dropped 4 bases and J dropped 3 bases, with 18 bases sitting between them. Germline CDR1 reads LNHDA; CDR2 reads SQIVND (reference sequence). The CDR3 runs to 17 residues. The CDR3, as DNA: TGTGCCAGTAGTAGCCCCGGGACCCTGGGGGACACCGGGGAGCTGTTTTTT. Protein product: CASSSPGTLGDTGELFF.

The CDR3 region has the DNA TGCGCCAGCAGCTCCGACAGGGGTATCTACGAGCAGTACTTC. Its translation: CASSSDRGIYEQYF. The chain couples TRBV4-3 to TRBJ2-7, with 8 bases aligning to TRBD1. CDR1 is LGHNA, CDR2 YSLEER, per germline. Trimming removed 5 bases from V and 3 bases from J; junction bases left unmatched: 6. The CDR3 sequence is 14 residues long.

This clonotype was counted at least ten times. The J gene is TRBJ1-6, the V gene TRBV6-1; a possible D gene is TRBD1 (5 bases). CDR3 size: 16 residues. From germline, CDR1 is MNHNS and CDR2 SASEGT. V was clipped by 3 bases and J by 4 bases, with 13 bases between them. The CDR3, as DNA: TGTGCCAGCAGTGACCCGATGGGGCGATATAATTCACCCCTCCACTTT. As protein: CASSDPMGRYNSPLHF.

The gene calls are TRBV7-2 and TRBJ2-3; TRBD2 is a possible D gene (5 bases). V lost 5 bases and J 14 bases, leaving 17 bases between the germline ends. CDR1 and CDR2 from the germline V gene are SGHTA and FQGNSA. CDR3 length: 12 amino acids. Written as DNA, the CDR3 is TGTGCCAGCAGCGAACCGGGCGGGCTTTTGTATTTT. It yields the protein CASSEPGGLLYF.

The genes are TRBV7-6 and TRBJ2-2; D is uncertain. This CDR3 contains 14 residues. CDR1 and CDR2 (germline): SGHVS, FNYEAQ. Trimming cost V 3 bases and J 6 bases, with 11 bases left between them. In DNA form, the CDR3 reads TGTGCCAGCAGCTTCAGTCTTGGAGCCGGGGAGCTGTTTTTT. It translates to CASSFSLGAGELFF.

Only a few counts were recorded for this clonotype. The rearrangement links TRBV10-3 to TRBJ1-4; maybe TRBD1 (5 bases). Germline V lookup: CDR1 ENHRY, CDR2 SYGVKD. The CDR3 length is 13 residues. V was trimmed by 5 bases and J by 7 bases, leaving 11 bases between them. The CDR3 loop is CAISQPGGEKLFF. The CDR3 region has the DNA TGTGCCATCAGTCAACCGGGGGGTGAAAAACTGTTTTTT.